The 8 T cell receptor beta chains given below trace back to one sample, sequenced in a study of blood T cells in healthy people across ages. With a J-beta primer mix and a sample-barcoded 5' primer, a second PCR ran about 7 to 12 cycles. Using its own MiXCR run on the 5' RACE reads, TCRdb lists one record per CDR3 protein. The sample has roughly 790,000 distinct CDR3 sequences, around 40% seen once; the top ten hold roughly 19%. What was sequenced was blood. The receptors stem from an older woman in good health.

The V call is TRBV12-5, the J call TRBJ2-7; the match to TRBD1 covers 7 bases. CDR3 length: 16 residues. CDR1 is LGHNT and CDR2 is FRNRAP in the germline V gene. The V and J ends lost 6 bases and 1 base, in that order; junction bases with no gene match: 12. The CDR3 loop reads CASGLLRDRRSYEQYF. The DNA of the CDR3 is TGTGCTAGTGGGTTACTCCGGGACAGACGATCCTACGAGCAGTACTTC.

This rearrangement joins TRBV7-9 to TRBJ2-7; tentative D call: TRBD1 (5 bases). V lost 1 base, J lost 6 bases, and 10 bases lay in between. The CDR3 runs to 13 residues. Germline-derived CDR1 and CDR2 are SEHNR and FQNEAQ (reference sequence). The CDR3 DNA reads as TGTGCCAGCAGCTTAGTTTCAGGGCGCGAGCAGTACTTC. This encodes CASSLVSGREQYF.

About this clonotype itself: An end of the junction differs from the germline gene, which may be a read error. The V and J genes are TRBV7-3 and TRBJ2-1, with 8 bases matching TRBD2. Per germline, CDR1 SGHTA and CDR2 FQGTGA. The CDR3 consists of 16 residues. The CDR3 DNA sequence: TGTGCCTGCAGCGCTTTAGCGGGGCGCTCCTACAATGAGCAGTTCTTC. This sequence encodes CACSALAGRSYNEQFF.

The J gene is TRBJ2-7, the V gene TRBV11-3, with TRBD1 matching 11 bases. CDR3 length: 15 residues. Germline V gene sequence: CDR1 SGHNT, CDR2 YENEEA. V gave up 6 bases and J gave up 0 bases; unmatched junction bases: 4. Here the CDR3 DNA reads TGTGCCAGCAGTACCGGGACAGGGGGCTCCTACGAGCAGTACTTC. Protein: CASSTGTGGSYEQYF.

This clonotype was seen once. An end of the junction differs from the germline gene, which may be a read error. The gene calls are TRBV7-2 and TRBJ2-1, with 7 nucleotides matching TRBD1. Germline loops: CDR1 SGHTA, CDR2 FQGNSA. The CDR3 runs to 14 residues. The CDR3 DNA follows: TGTGCCAGCAGCGCCAGGGGGATGCCCAATGGGCAGTTCTTC. This encodes CASSARGMPNGQFF.

V usage is TRBV7-8 and J usage is TRBJ2-1; 13 nucleotides match TRBD2. V lost 4 bases, J lost 7 bases, and 7 bases stayed unmatched. Germline V gene sequence: CDR1 SGHVS, CDR2 FQNEAQ. This CDR3 has 16 residues. CDR3 in amino acids: CASSWRTSGSSNEQFF. CDR3 bases: TGTGCCAGCAGCTGGAGGACTAGCGGGAGCAGTAATGAGCAGTTCTTC.

The genes are TRBV6-5 and TRBJ2-7, with TRBD2 matching 7 bases. This CDR3 is 15 amino acids long. V was clipped by 0 bases and J by 3 bases; unmatched bases: 5. Per the germline V gene, CDR1 is MNHEY and CDR2 is SVGAGI. CDR3 coding DNA: TGTGCCAGCAGTTACTCTGATAGCGGGCGCTACGAGCAGTACTTC. Its translation is CASSYSDSGRYEQYF.

This chain uses TRBV4-3 with TRBJ2-1, with 14 positions matching TRBD2. Germline V CDR1 and CDR2: LGHNA, YSLEER. This CDR3 has 18 residues. J gave up 7 bases and V 1 base, and 9 bases lay outside the gene matches. CDR3: CASSQAGHGTSGSNEQFF. For the CDR3, the DNA is TGCGCCAGCAGCCAAGCGGGGCACGGGACTAGCGGGAGTAATGAGCAGTTCTTC.